These 8 T cell receptor beta chains were all obtained from the same sample, sequenced in a study of T cell responses to AZD1222 COVID-19 vaccine. The protocol was immunoSEQ multiplex PCR, while the TCRdb copy is restricted to in-frame clones and leaves out a portion. The sample yields about 79,000 clones, 92% seen once. The material was peripheral blood, obtained on day 0 of MenACWY control vaccination. These receptors were obtained from an adult in good health.

This sequence joins TRBV19 and TRBJ1-3, with 10 bases identical to TRBD1. The CDR3 runs 18 residues. With 0 bases clipped from V and 0 bases from J, the junction kept 5 bases outside the gene matches. Per the germline V gene, CDR1 is LNHDA and CDR2 is SQIVND (reference sequence). The CDR3 nucleotides read TGTGCCAGTAGTATAGATGGGACAGGGGTAAGCTCTGGAAACACCATATATTTT. As protein: CASSIDGTGVSSGNTIYF.

The rearrangement uses TRBV5-1 and TRBJ2-1; 8 bases align to TRBD2. V lost 5 bases and J lost 4; bases outside the gene matches: 5. The CDR3 is 14 residues long. The germline V gene encodes CDR1 SGHRS and CDR2 YFSETQ. The CDR3 loop reads CASRPGGSYNEQFF. As DNA, the CDR3 is TGCGCCAGCAGGCCGGGGGGGTCGTACAATGAGCAGTTCTTC.

The CDR3 reads CASNQFGDTQETQYF. The CDR3 DNA is TGTGCCAGCAACCAATTTGGGGACACACAAGAGACCCAGTACTTC. V and J are TRBV2 and TRBJ2-5; maybe TRBD1 (6 bases). Germline V gene sequence: CDR1 SNHLY, CDR2 FYNNEI. The CDR3 loop spans 15 amino acids. V gave up 7 bases and J gave up 2 bases, with 17 bases separating them.

The chain is built from TRBV4-3 and TRBJ2-1; 9 bases fit TRBD2. There are 14 residues in the CDR3. The germline gives CDR1 LGHNA, CDR2 YSLEER. J lost 6 bases, V lost 3 bases, and 3 bases had no gene match. CDR3 sequence: CASSHSSGANEQFF. CDR3 sequence (DNA): TGCGCCAGCAGCCACTCTAGCGGGGCCAATGAGCAGTTCTTC.

The rearrangement joins TRBV4-3 to TRBJ1-3, with D hard to call. The CDR3 extends over 15 amino acids. Trimming removed 3 bases at V and 4 bases at J, with 13 bases between. The germline V gene has CDR1 LGHNA and CDR2 YSLEER. As DNA, the CDR3 is TGCGCCAGCAGCCAGGAAACCAGCAAAGGAAACACCATATATTTT. Protein sequence: CASSQETSKGNTIYF.

In DNA form, the CDR3 reads TGTGCCAGCAGCTACGACGGTACCTCCTACGAGCAGTACTTC. As protein: CASSYDGTSYEQYF. The chain links TRBV7-3 to TRBJ2-7; D unclear. V was trimmed by 4 bases and J by 0 bases, leaving 10 bases between them. Per germline, CDR1 SGHTA and CDR2 FQGTGA. This CDR3 has 14 amino acids.

V gene TRBV3-1 (or the pseudogene TRBV3-2) combines with J gene TRBJ2-1; 9 bases fit TRBD1. In germline, CDR1 is LGHDT, CDR2 YNNKEL (reference sequence). This CDR3 has 14 residues. After removal of 3 bases from V and 5 bases from J, the junction contained 2 bases not matched to a gene. DNA of the CDR3: TGTGCCAGCAGCCAGACAGGGGGGAACAATGAGCAGTTCTTC. Its protein is CASSQTGGNNEQFF.

In its sample, this clone was seen once. The CDR3 nucleotides are TGTGCCAGCAGCCCCACAGGGATGTCCTACAATGAGCAGTTCTTC. As protein: CASSPTGMSYNEQFF. The chain employs TRBV9 and TRBJ2-1, with D perhaps matching TRBD1 (6 bases). Germline CDR1 and CDR2: SGDLS and YYNGEE. V was pared by 4 bases and J by 1 base, with 12 bases between. The CDR3 covers 15 residues. The variable domain in full, with the rest retrieved from reference TRBV9 and TRBJ2-1, is DSGVTQTPKHLITATGQRVTLRCSPRSGDLSVYWYQQSLDQGLQFLIQYYNGEERAKGNILERFSAQQFPDLHSELNLSSLELGDSALYFCASSPTGMSYNEQFFGPGTRLTVL.